Below, 20 T cell receptor beta chains from the same sample are listed, as sequenced in a study of cytomegalovirus exposure and HLA in healthy donors. Both 60 Vbeta primers and 13 Jbeta primers went into the PCR. Profiled with immunoSEQ multiplex PCR; TCRdb holds only in-frame clones, not every one. The data contain 77,000 or so clones, roughly 80% of them singletons. Input material: PBMCs. The receptors were sampled from a woman between 35 and 50 years old in good health and CMV-seronegative.

The chain couples TRBV4-3 to TRBJ2-5; 9 bases map to TRBD2. The CDR3 has 18 residues. CDR1 and CDR2 (germline): LGHNA, YSLEER. V dropped 0 bases and J dropped 7; count of bases not matched to a gene: 15. CDR3: CASSQDRFLAGPPGTQYF. The CDR3 nucleotides read TGCGCCAGCAGCCAAGATCGGTTTCTAGCGGGACCACCGGGGACCCAGTACTTC.

In this sample, this clone turned up a few times. The chain combines TRBV27 with TRBJ2-3; the D gene is possibly TRBD2 (5 bases). CDR3 size: 14 residues. Germline lookup yields CDR1 MNHEY and CDR2 SMNVEV (reference sequence). Trimming stripped 6 bases from V and 4 bases from J, with 14 bases between. The CDR3 spells CASSSVAGSDTQYF. The CDR3 coding sequence is TGTGCCAGCAGCTCCGTGGCGGGCTCAGATACGCAGTATTTT.

The rearrangement uses TRBV7-6 and TRBJ1-4; D remains unclear. The V end was cut by 2 bases, the J end by 3 bases, with 13 bases between. The germline gives CDR1 SGHVS, CDR2 FNYEAQ. The CDR3 extends over 16 amino acids. The CDR3 protein is CASSLYMGPANEKLFF. CDR3 bases: TGTGCCAGCAGCTTATATATGGGCCCGGCTAATGAAAAACTGTTTTTT.

This chain uses TRBV19 with TRBJ2-3, with 8 nucleotides matching TRBD2. Looked up from germline, CDR1 is LNHDA and CDR2 is SQIVND (reference sequence). The CDR3 has 15 residues. Unmatched junction bases numbered 10, after V lost 3 bases and J lost 8 bases. CDR3 amino acids: CASSMDGGDPITQYF. The CDR3 DNA reads TGTGCCAGTAGTATGGACGGGGGGGACCCTATTACGCAGTATTTT.

This chain joins TRBV6-1 and TRBJ1-5; unclear D gene. The CDR3 length is 15 residues. Between the trimmed V and J ends, which lost 6 bases and 0 bases, there was a span of 12 bases. Germline V CDR1 and CDR2: MNHNS, SASEGT. CDR3 residues: CASRTRDSSNQPQHF. The DNA of the CDR3 is TGTGCCAGCAGAACGAGGGATTCTAGCAATCAGCCCCAGCATTTT.

The CDR3 loop reads CASTSGAGAYEQYF. CDR3 DNA: TGTGCCAGCACCTCAGGAGCAGGGGCCTACGAGCAGTACTTC. The chain is built from TRBV6-5 and TRBJ2-7, with D possibly matching TRBD1 (6 bases). Trimming removed 7 bases from V and 2 bases from J, with 15 bases in between. From germline, CDR1 is MNHEY and CDR2 SVGAGI. This CDR3 region has 14 residues.

This clone was seen a single time. The chain recombines TRBV27 with TRBJ1-2; D gene uncertain. The CDR3 runs to 14 residues. Trimming removed 0 bases at V and 2 bases at J, with 7 bases between. Per germline, CDR1 MNHEY and CDR2 SMNVEV (reference sequence). CDR3 region: CASSLSSTNYGYTF. DNA of the CDR3: TGTGCCAGCAGTTTATCCTCTACGAACTATGGCTACACCTTC.

This chain connects TRBV7-2 to TRBJ2-7; D gene ambiguous. CDR1 is SGHTA and CDR2 is FQGNSA in the germline V gene. The CDR3 runs to 15 residues. V lost 0 bases and J lost 1, with 10 bases in between. The CDR3: CASSLAIEASYEQYF. CDR3 bases: TGTGCCAGCAGCTTAGCGATAGAGGCTTCCTACGAGCAGTACTTC.

V usage is TRBV30 and J usage is TRBJ2-3, with D perhaps TRBD1 (5 bases). The CDR3 is 13 residues long. The germline V gene has CDR1 GTSNPN and CDR2 SVGIG (reference sequence). Trimming pared 2 bases from V and 4 bases from J, leaving 10 bases between. CDR3 sequence reads: CAWSSGWADTQYF. CDR3 bases: TGTGCCTGGAGTTCAGGGTGGGCAGATACGCAGTATTTT.

V gene TRBV7-8 combines with J gene TRBJ2-5, with D uncertain. Germline V lookup: CDR1 SGHVS, CDR2 FQNEAQ. V was shortened by 1 base and J by 3 bases, with 6 bases between the two germline ends. The CDR3 has 13 residues. Here the CDR3 DNA reads TGTGCCAGCAGCTTAGAGCGCGAAGAGACCCAGTACTTC. Its protein product is CASSLEREETQYF.

V gene TRBV19 combines with J gene TRBJ1-4, with 8 positions matching TRBD1. The CDR3 runs to 14 residues. J was trimmed by 5 bases and V by 9 bases; bases with no gene match: 8. In germline, CDR1 is LNHDA, CDR2 SQIVND (reference sequence). This chain's CDR3 is CASTDRATNEKLFF. CDR3 in DNA: TGTGCCAGCACGGACAGGGCCACAAATGAAAAACTGTTTTTT.

This chain joins TRBV4-1 and TRBJ2-5; no reliable D call. V lost 0 bases, J lost 9 bases, and 17 bases lay in between. This CDR3 spans 15 amino acids. The germline CDR1 and CDR2 sequences are MGHRA and YSYEKL. Written as DNA, the CDR3 is TGCGCCAGCAGCCAAGATTGGGTGCCCTGGCTAGCCCAGTACTTC. It is translated as CASSQDWVPWLAQYF.

This rearrangement joins TRBV7-9 to TRBJ2-1, with D possibly being TRBD2 (5 bases). This CDR3 comprises 14 residues. Trimming stripped 5 bases from V and 7 bases from J, with 15 bases between. Germline assignment: CDR1 SEHNR and CDR2 FQNEAQ (reference sequence). CDR3 nucleotides: TGTGCCAGCAGCGAGGGCGGGCCGCTTAATGAGCAGTTCTTC. Protein product: CASSEGGPLNEQFF.

This clone was observed a single time. The chain links TRBV2 to TRBJ2-1; the match to TRBD2 covers 10 bases. V gave up 4 bases and J gave up 4 bases; unmatched junction bases: 7. The CDR3 has 16 residues. Germline V gene lookup returns CDR1 SNHLY and CDR2 FYNNEI. CDR3 nucleotide sequence: TGTGCCAGCAGTGTGACCCCGGGACTAGCGTACAATGAGCAGTTCTTC. Residues: CASSVTPGLAYNEQFF.

The genes are TRBV2 and TRBJ1-4; 7 bases line up with TRBD1. With 6 bases clipped from V and 2 bases from J, the junction kept 9 bases outside the gene matches. The CDR3 has 16 residues. CDR1 is SNHLY, CDR2 FYNNEI, per germline. The DNA for the CDR3 is TGTGCCAGCAGAAAGGACAGGTCTTTCACTAATGAAAAACTGTTTTTT. Protein product: CASRKDRSFTNEKLFF.

The CDR3 spells CASSQASGVNTGELFF. In DNA form, the CDR3 reads TGTGCCAGCAGCCAGGCCAGCGGGGTTAACACCGGGGAGCTGTTTTTT. This chain joins TRBV7-9 and TRBJ2-2; 7 nucleotides agree with TRBD2. V trimming: 5 bases; J trimming: 2 bases; junction bases outside the gene matches: 8. The germline V gene has CDR1 SEHNR and CDR2 FQNEAQ (reference sequence). The CDR3 spans 16 residues.

This clone was detected a few times. The rearrangement joins TRBV5-4 to TRBJ2-7; D perhaps matches TRBD1 (6 bases). Germline loops: CDR1 SGHNT, CDR2 YYREEE (reference sequence). This CDR3 spans 16 amino acids. The V end lost 4 bases, the J end lost 0 bases, and 17 bases lay between the germline ends. The CDR3 DNA reads as TGTGCCAGCAGCATAACAGGGTTAACAGTCTCCTACGAGCAGTACTTC. Translated: CASSITGLTVSYEQYF. Looking up the rest from reference TRBV5-4 and TRBJ2-7 gives the full variable domain: ETGVTQSPTHLIKTRGQQVTLRCSSQSGHNTVSWYQQALGQGPQFIFQYYREEENGRGNFPPRFSGLQFPNYSSELNVNALELDDSALYLCASSITGLTVSYEQYFGPGTRLTVT.

This clone was seen a few times. The chain recombines TRBV19 with TRBJ1-6; D might be TRBD1 (5 bases). The CDR3 runs to 15 residues. Germline CDR1 is LNHDA and CDR2 is SQIVND (reference sequence). V was shortened by 1 base and J by 8 bases, with 12 bases between the two germline ends. CDR3 residues: CASSIVWEGDSPLHF. The DNA for the CDR3 is TGTGCCAGTAGTATAGTGTGGGAAGGGGATTCACCCCTCCACTTT. Filled out from reference TRBV19 and TRBJ1-6, the complete variable domain reads DGGITQSPKYLFRKEGQNVTLSCEQNLNHDAMYWYRQDPGQGLRLIYYSQIVNDFQKGDIAEGYSVSREKKESFPLTVTSAQKNPTAFYLCASSIVWEGDSPLHFGNGTRLTVT.

The chain combines TRBV7-2 with TRBJ2-4; 8 bases align to TRBD1. Germline CDR1 is SGHTA and CDR2 is FQGNSA. The length of the CDR3 is 14 residues. With 5 bases clipped from V and 3 bases from J, the junction kept 3 bases outside the gene matches. CDR3 residues: CASSQTGGKNIQYF. The CDR3 region has the DNA TGTGCCAGCAGCCAAACAGGGGGCAAAAACATTCAGTACTTC.

The rearrangement uses TRBV27 and TRBJ2-5; 9 bases map to TRBD1. The DNA end favors TRBJ2-7, so the J call may be wrong. This CDR3 spans 16 amino acids. Looked up from germline, CDR1 is MNHEY and CDR2 is SMNVEV (reference sequence). In DNA form, the CDR3 reads TGTGCCAGCAGTTTCCTAATACAGGGGGCTAGAGACGAGCAGTACTTC. It is translated as CASSFLIQGARDEQYF.